This note documents a single TCR beta chain sequence. This CDR3 has 14 amino acids. Germline V gene sequence: CDR1 LGHNA, CDR2 YNFKEQ. The data derive from a study of cytomegalovirus exposure and HLA in healthy donors. The study ran its PCR with 60 Vbeta and 13 Jbeta primers. Assay: immunoSEQ multiplex PCR; the TCRdb copy retains only in-frame clones and omits some. The data hold about 250,000 clones, with approximately 70% observed a single time. This sequence was found in a female donor in good health and CMV-seronegative. The sample consisted of PBMCs. The chain has TRBV4-2 and TRBJ2-5; 11 nucleotides agree with TRBD2. The DNA end is more similar to TRBJ2-7, so the J call may be wrong. CDR3: CASRRTSGSDEQYF. DNA for the CDR3: TGTGCCAGCAGACGAACTAGCGGGAGTGACGAGCAGTACTTC.